This is a list of T cell receptor beta chains from one sample in a study of identifying expanded T cells in peripheral blood. The table came from immunoSEQ multiplex PCR; TCRdb's copy has only in-frame clones and leaves some out. Among approximately 130,000 clones, 84% were seen once, and the ten largest hold 3.3%. Source material: blood. Every receptor here comes from a person aged 18 to 75 in good health. The CDR3 runs from the conserved cysteine through the conserved F or W. D genes are given only for firm matches. Rows may omit the clone size; those that give it use once, few, many or a size class.

DNA,CDR3,size,V,J,length,D
TGTGCCAGCAGCTTAGTTTATAAGGGAATATCTGGGGCCAACGTCCTGACTTTC,CASSLVYKGISGANVLTF,.,TRBV7-6,TRBJ2-6,18,.
TGTGCCAGCAGCTTGGGGGGACAACCTAATGAAAAACTGTTTTTT,CASSLGGQPNEKLFF,.,TRBV7-2,TRBJ1-4,15,.
TGTGCCAGCAGCGTTGGGACTTCCTTCTATGGCTACACCTTC,CASSVGTSFYGYTF,.,TRBV9,TRBJ1-2,14,.
TGCGCCAGCAGCCAAGAGTCCATTCCCAATCAGCCCCAGCATTTT,CASSQESIPNQPQHF,.,TRBV4-1,TRBJ1-5,15,.
TGTGCCAGCAGCACGGGGGGAGAGACCCAGTACTTC,CASSTGGETQYF,.,TRBV21-1,TRBJ2-5,12,.
TGTGCCACCCGGGACAGTAGCACAGATACGCAGTATTTT,CATRDSSTDTQYF,.,TRBV6-1,TRBJ2-3,13,TRBD1
TGTGCCTGGAGTGACGGACAGGGCCCCCGCTACGAGCAGTACTTC,CAWSDGQGPRYEQYF,.,TRBV30,TRBJ2-7,15,TRBD1
TGTGCCAGCAGCCAATCGTACTACGAGCAGTACTTC,CASSQSYYEQYF,.,TRBV16,TRBJ2-7,12,.
TGCGCCAGCAGCCTAGAGCGGGCCCTACAGAATGAGCAGTTCTTC,CASSLERALQNEQFF,.,TRBV10-1,TRBJ2-1,15,.
TGTGCCTGGGATACACAGGGGGGCTATGGCTACACCTTC,CAWDTQGGYGYTF,.,TRBV30,TRBJ1-2,13,TRBD1
TGTGCCAGCAGCTTAGTAGAGAGTCGGAACTATGGCTACACCTTC,CASSLVESRNYGYTF,once,TRBV7-9,TRBJ1-2,15,.
TGTGCCAGTAGGATATCAGGTGGGACCCACACCTACGAGCAGTACTTC,CASRISGGTHTYEQYF,.,TRBV19,TRBJ2-7,16,.
TGCGCCAGCAGTGAACGGGGTTATACGCAGTATTTT,CASSERGYTQYF,.,TRBV10-2,TRBJ2-3,12,.
TGCGCCAGCAGCTTGCTTGGGGTAAACACCGGGGAGCTGTTTTTT,CASSLLGVNTGELFF,.,TRBV5-1,TRBJ2-2,15,.
TGTGCCAGCTCACCAGGGGAGAACTATGGCTACACCTTC,CASSPGENYGYTF,once,TRBV18,TRBJ1-2,13,.
TGTGCCACATCTCAGGGGGAGGTGGCCAACGTCCTGACTTTC,CATSQGEVANVLTF,.,TRBV15,TRBJ2-6,14,.
TGCAGCGTGGGGGAACAGGGTCAGCCCCAGCATTTT,CSVGEQGQPQHF,.,TRBV29-1,TRBJ1-5,12,.
TGTGCCAGCAGTCGGCAGAACTATGGCTACACCTTC,CASSRQNYGYTF,.,TRBV25-1,TRBJ1-2,12,.
TGTGCCAGCAGTTACTCGGGGACAGAGGAGACCCAGTACTTC,CASSYSGTEETQYF,.,TRBV6-5,TRBJ2-5,14,TRBD1
TGTGCCACAAGACAGGGCCTCAATCAGCCCCAGCATTTT,CATRQGLNQPQHF,.,TRBV19,TRBJ1-5,13,TRBD1
TGTGCCAGCAGCTTTTTCAGTGCAACTAATGAAAAACTGTTTTTT,CASSFFSATNEKLFF,.,TRBV7-2,TRBJ1-4,15,.
TGTGCCAGCAGCCAGACTCAGGGGGAAGAGACCCAGTACTTC,CASSQTQGEETQYF,.,TRBV7-9,TRBJ2-5,14,TRBD1
TGTGCCAGCTCACCAGATAGGGTGTGGGACATTCAGTACTTC,CASSPDRVWDIQYF,many,TRBV18,TRBJ2-4,14,.
TGTGCCAGCGGTCCCGGGTTCTCCTACGAGCAGTACTTC,CASGPGFSYEQYF,.,TRBV28,TRBJ2-7,13,.
TGTGCCAGCACTCAAGGGACAGGGACTCGTGGCTACACCTTC,CASTQGTGTRGYTF,.,TRBV2,TRBJ1-2,14,TRBD1
TGTGCCAGTTTGAGGACAGGGGTTACCACAGATACGCAGTATTTT,CASLRTGVTTDTQYF,.,TRBV6-1,TRBJ2-3,15,TRBD1
TGTGCCAGCTCCCCAGGGGGCGGAGGCTACACCTTC,CASSPGGGGYTF,.,TRBV6-6,TRBJ1-2,12,TRBD1
TGCGCCAGCAGCCAGACCAGTTTGGGCACTGAAGCTTTCTTT,CASSQTSLGTEAFF,once,TRBV4-3,TRBJ1-1,14,.
TGTGCTCAAAAGGAAGGGACTGCGAACACCGGGGAGCTGTTTTTT,CAQKEGTANTGELFF,.,TRBV30,TRBJ2-2,15,.
TGTGCCAGGCCGGGAAGAGCTTTCTTT,CARPGRAFF,.,TRBV2,TRBJ1-1,9,.
TGCGCCAGCAGCCCGGGTCACTCTGGAAACACCATATATTTT,CASSPGHSGNTIYF,.,TRBV5-1,TRBJ1-3,14,.